These 13 T cell receptor beta chains came from one sample sequenced in a study of blood T cell repertoires in COVID-19. Method: immunoSEQ multiplex PCR; TCRdb's copy keeps in-frame clones and lacks some. The sample has 200,000 to 300,000 clones; around 79% are singletons. Material: peripheral blood. The receptor set was obtained from a woman of 80 years or more with acute or convalescent COVID-19.

This chain connects TRBV9 to TRBJ1-5; D remains unclear. Trimming shortened V by 1 base and J by 6 bases, and 11 bases separated the two germline ends. Germline values: CDR1 SGDLS, CDR2 YYNGEE. CDR3 length: 14 amino acids. The CDR3 sequence is CASSVTPQPQPQHF. In DNA, the CDR3 is TGTGCCAGCAGCGTAACCCCACAACCTCAGCCCCAGCATTTT.

This chain connects TRBV7-9 to TRBJ1-1; TRBD1 might be the D (6 bases). The ends were cut back, 5 bases at V and 1 base at J, with 14 bases in the middle. CDR1 and CDR2 from the germline V gene are SEHNR and FQNEAQ (reference sequence). The CDR3 is 15 amino acids. CDR3 residues: CASSPGQTQNTEAFF. The CDR3 region has the DNA TGTGCCAGCAGCCCTGGACAGACTCAGAACACTGAAGCTTTCTTT.

The gene calls are TRBV5-1 and TRBJ2-2, with TRBD2 as a possible D gene (6 bases). The CDR3 runs to 15 residues. Trimming cost V 4 bases and J 2 bases, with 12 bases left between them. In germline, CDR1 is SGHRS, CDR2 YFSETQ. The CDR3 loop is CASSEGGVNTGELFF. For the CDR3, the DNA is TGCGCCAGCAGCGAAGGAGGGGTTAACACCGGGGAGCTGTTTTTT.

The V call is TRBV6-5, the J call TRBJ1-4; unclear D gene. Trimming removed 6 bases from V and 5 bases from J, with 13 bases in between. The CDR3 runs to 14 residues. CDR1 is MNHEY and CDR2 is SVGAGI in the germline V gene. This CDR3 reads CASRMGGLNEKLFF. Written as DNA, the CDR3 is TGTGCCAGCAGGATGGGAGGCCTAAATGAAAAACTGTTTTTT.

The gene calls are TRBV7-9 and TRBJ1-4; TRBD1 might be the D (6 bases). Germline V CDR1 and CDR2: SEHNR, FQNEAQ (reference sequence). Between the trimmed V and J ends, which lost 4 bases and 0 bases, there was a span of 15 bases. The CDR3 is made up of 17 amino acids. CDR3 sequence: CASSSQGSGATNEKLFF. CDR3 DNA: TGTGCCAGCAGCTCACAGGGTTCGGGTGCAACTAATGAAAAACTGTTTTTT.

This rearrangement joins TRBV10-3 to TRBJ2-2, with D possibly matching TRBD1 (5 bases). V lost 2 bases and J lost 7, with 14 bases in between. CDR1 and CDR2 from the germline V gene are ENHRY and SYGVKD. The CDR3 consists of 15 residues. The chain's CDR3 is CAISERQGSHGELFF. CDR3 DNA sequence: TGTGCCATCAGTGAGCGCCAGGGTAGTCACGGGGAGCTGTTTTTT.

This clone appeared many times. J is TRBJ2-7 and V is TRBV5-4; 8 bases line up with TRBD1. J lost 2 bases, V lost 4 bases, and 5 bases had no gene match. Germline assignment: CDR1 SGHNT and CDR2 YYREEE (reference sequence). This CDR3 comprises 14 residues. The CDR3: CASSPGGRAYEQYF. CDR3 bases: TGTGCCAGCAGCCCAGGGGGCAGAGCCTACGAGCAGTACTTC.

The V and J genes are TRBV3-1 (or the pseudogene TRBV3-2) and TRBJ2-5, with D hard to call. CDR1 and CDR2 (germline): LGHDT, YNNKEL (reference sequence). V dropped 2 bases and J dropped 4 bases, with 5 bases sitting between them. The CDR3 length is 12 residues. As DNA, the CDR3 is TGTGCCAGCAGCCAAATCGGAGAGACCCAGTACTTC. Residues: CASSQIGETQYF.

The V gene is TRBV9, the J gene TRBJ1-1; D is perhaps TRBD1 (6 bases). The germline gives CDR1 SGDLS, CDR2 YYNGEE. The CDR3 has 16 amino acids. V dropped 4 bases and J dropped 1 base, with 17 bases sitting between them. The CDR3 region is CASSPLGGARNTEAFF. In DNA, the CDR3 is TGTGCCAGCAGCCCCCTTGGGGGGGCGCGGAACACTGAAGCTTTCTTT.

Only one count was recorded for this clone. This rearrangement joins TRBV7-9 to TRBJ2-1; 11 bases align to TRBD2. CDR3 length equals 17 residues. The V and J ends lost 2 bases and 3 bases, in that order; junction bases with no gene match: 6. The germline gives CDR1 SEHNR, CDR2 FQNEAQ (reference sequence). CDR3 DNA sequence: TGTGCCAGCAGCTTAAGACTAGCGGGGACTCTCTACAATGAGCAGTTCTTC. Amino acids: CASSLRLAGTLYNEQFF.

The chain recombines TRBV12-3 or TRBV12-4 with TRBJ1-6; D is ambiguous. The CDR3 runs 13 residues. V shed 6 bases and J shed 9 bases, with 12 bases lying between them. The CDR3 reads CASSLSGGSPLHF. CDR3 nucleotides: TGTGCCAGCAGCCTTTCGGGTGGTTCACCCCTCCACTTT.

In its sample, this clone was seen once. The chain links TRBV2 to TRBJ1-2, with D possibly TRBD1 on 5 matching bases. The CDR3 has 13 residues. Trimming removed 3 bases from V and 8 bases from J, with 13 bases in between. From germline, CDR1 is SNHLY and CDR2 FYNNEI. DNA for the CDR3: TGTGCCAGCAGTGATATAGGGGCCGGCGGCTACACCTTC. As protein: CASSDIGAGGYTF.

This clone has more than one count but fewer than ten. V gene TRBV5-1 combines with J gene TRBJ2-3; D call uncertain. Germline CDR1 is SGHRS and CDR2 is YFSETQ. V shed 0 bases and J shed 6 bases, with 5 bases lying between them. The CDR3 covers 12 residues. As DNA, the CDR3 is TGCGCCAGCAGCTTGGCCGAGGATACGCAGTATTTT. It translates to CASSLAEDTQYF.